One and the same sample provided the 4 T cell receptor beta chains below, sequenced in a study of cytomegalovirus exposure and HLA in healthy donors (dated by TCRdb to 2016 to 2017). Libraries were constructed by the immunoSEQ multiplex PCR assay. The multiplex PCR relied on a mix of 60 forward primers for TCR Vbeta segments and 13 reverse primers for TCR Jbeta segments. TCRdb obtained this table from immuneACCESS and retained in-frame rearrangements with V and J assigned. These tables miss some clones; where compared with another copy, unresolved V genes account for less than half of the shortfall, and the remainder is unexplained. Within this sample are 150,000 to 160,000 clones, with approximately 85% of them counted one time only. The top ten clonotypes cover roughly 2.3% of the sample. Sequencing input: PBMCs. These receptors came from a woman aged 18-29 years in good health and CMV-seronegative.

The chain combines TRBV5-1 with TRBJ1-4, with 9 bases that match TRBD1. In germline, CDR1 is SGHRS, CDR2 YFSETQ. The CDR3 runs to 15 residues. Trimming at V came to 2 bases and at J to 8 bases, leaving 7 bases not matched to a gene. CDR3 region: CASSLAGQGGEKLFF. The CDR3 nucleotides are TGCGCCAGCAGCTTAGCGGGACAGGGAGGAGAAAAACTGTTTTTT. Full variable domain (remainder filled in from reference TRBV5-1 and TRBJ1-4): KAGVTQTPRYLIKTRGQQVTLSCSPISGHRSVSWYQQTPGQGLQFLFEYFSETQRNKGNFPGRFSGRQFSNSRSEMNVSTLELGDSALYLCASSLAGQGGEKLFFGSGTQLSVL.

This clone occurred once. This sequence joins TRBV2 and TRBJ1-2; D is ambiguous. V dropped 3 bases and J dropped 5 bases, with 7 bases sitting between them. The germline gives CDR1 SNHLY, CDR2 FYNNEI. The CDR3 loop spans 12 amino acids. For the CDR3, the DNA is TGTGCCAGCAGTGATAGCCCGTATGGCTACACCTTC. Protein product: CASSDSPYGYTF. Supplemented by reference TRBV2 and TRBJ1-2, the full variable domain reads EPEVTQTPSHQVTQMGQEVILRCVPISNHLYFYWYRQILGQKVEFLVSFYNNEISEKSEIFDDQFSVERPDGSNFTLKIRSTKLEDSAMYFCASSDSPYGYTFGSGTRLTVV.

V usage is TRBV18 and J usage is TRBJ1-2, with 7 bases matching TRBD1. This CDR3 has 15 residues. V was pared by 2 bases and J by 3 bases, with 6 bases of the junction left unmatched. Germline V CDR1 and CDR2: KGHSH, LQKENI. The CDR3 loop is CASSPTGDQYYGYTF. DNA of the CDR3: TGTGCCAGCTCACCAACAGGGGATCAGTACTATGGCTACACCTTC.

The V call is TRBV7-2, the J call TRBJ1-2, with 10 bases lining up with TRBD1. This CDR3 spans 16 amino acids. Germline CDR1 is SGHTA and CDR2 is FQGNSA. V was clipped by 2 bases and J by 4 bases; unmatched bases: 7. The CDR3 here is CASSLTGTGVSYGYTF. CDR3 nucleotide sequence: TGTGCCAGCAGCTTAACCGGGACAGGGGTTAGCTATGGCTACACCTTC.